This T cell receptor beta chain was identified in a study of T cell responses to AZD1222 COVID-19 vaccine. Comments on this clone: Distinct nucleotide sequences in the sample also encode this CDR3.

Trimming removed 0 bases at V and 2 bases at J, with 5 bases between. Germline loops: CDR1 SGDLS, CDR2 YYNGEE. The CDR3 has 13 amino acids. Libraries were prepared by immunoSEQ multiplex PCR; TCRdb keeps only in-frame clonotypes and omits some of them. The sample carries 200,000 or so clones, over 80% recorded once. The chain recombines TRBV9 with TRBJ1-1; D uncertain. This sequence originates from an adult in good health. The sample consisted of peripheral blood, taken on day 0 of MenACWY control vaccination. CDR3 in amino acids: CASSVGSNTEAFF. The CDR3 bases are TGTGCCAGCAGCGTAGGGTCCAACACTGAAGCTTTCTTT.